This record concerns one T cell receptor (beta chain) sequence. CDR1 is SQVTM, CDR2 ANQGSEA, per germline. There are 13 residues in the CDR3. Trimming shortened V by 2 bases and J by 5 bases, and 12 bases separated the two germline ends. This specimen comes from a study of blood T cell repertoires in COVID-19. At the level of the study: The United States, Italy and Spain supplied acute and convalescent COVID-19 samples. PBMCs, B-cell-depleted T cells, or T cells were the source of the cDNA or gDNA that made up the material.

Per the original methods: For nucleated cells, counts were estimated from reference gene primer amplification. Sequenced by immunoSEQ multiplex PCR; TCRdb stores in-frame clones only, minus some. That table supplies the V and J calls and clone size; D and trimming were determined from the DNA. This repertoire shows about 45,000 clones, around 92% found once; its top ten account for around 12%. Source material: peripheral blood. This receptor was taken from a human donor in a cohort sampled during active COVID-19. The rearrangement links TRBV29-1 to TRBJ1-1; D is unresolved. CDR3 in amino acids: CSVERERGTEAFF. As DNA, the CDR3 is TGCAGCGTTGAACGGGAAAGAGGGACTGAAGCTTTCTTT.